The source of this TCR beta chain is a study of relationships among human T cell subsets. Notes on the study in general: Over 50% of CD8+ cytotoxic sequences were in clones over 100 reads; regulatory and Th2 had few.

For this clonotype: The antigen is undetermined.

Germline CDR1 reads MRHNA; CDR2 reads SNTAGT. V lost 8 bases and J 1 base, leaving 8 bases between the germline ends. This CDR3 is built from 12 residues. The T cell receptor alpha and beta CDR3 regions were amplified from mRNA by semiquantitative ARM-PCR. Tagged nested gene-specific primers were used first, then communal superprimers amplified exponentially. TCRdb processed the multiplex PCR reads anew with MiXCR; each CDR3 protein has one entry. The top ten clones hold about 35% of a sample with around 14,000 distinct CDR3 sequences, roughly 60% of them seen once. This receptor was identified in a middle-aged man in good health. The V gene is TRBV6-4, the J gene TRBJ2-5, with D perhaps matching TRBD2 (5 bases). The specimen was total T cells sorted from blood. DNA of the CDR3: TGTGCCAGCGAGGGATCCCAAGAGACCCAGTACTTC. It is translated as CASEGSQETQYF.